The following is a TCR beta chain sequence with its context. This specimen comes from a study of cytomegalovirus exposure and HLA in healthy donors. The CDR3 sequence is 12 residues long. Trimming cost V 4 bases and J 5 bases; bases outside gene matches: 2. Germline-derived CDR1 and CDR2 are SQVTM and ANQGSEA. 13 Jbeta primers and 60 Vbeta primers were used for the PCR. Sequencing was performed with immunoSEQ multiplex PCR; in TCRdb, only in-frame clones are kept and a portion is missing. This table has approximately 160,000 clones, approximately 71% appearing once. This TCR derives from a woman between 18 and 29 years old in good health and CMV-seropositive. Material for sequencing was PBMCs. The chain has TRBV29-1 and TRBJ2-5, with TRBD1 identical over 9 bases. The CDR3 region has the DNA TGCAGCGTTGGACAGGGGGTTGAGACCCAGTACTTC. The encoded protein is CSVGQGVETQYF.